These 21 T cell receptor beta chains came from one sample sequenced in a study of T cell changes during pregnancy in multiple sclerosis. Only in-frame clones appear in the TCRdb table, and some are missing; sequencing was by immunoSEQ multiplex PCR. The data contain about 75,000 clones, 85% to 95% of them singletons. The sample consisted of CD4+ T cells from peripheral blood mononuclear cells, taken after pregnancy. All receptors come from a female donor with multiple sclerosis, enrolled in a pregnancy study.

This chain connects TRBV9 to TRBJ2-3; unclear D gene. V gave up 3 bases and J gave up 2 bases, with 16 bases separating them. Germline CDR1 and CDR2: SGDLS and YYNGEE. This CDR3 has 16 residues. The CDR3 sequence: CASSGPSHANTDTQYF. Written as DNA, the CDR3 is TGTGCCAGCAGCGGTCCCTCCCATGCGAACACAGATACGCAGTATTTT.

J is TRBJ1-5 and V is TRBV19; 7 bases match TRBD1. Germline trimming cut 4 bases from V and 7 bases from J; bases unmatched to any gene: 16. Germline V gene lookup returns CDR1 LNHDA and CDR2 SQIVND (reference sequence). This CDR3 has 17 amino acids. The CDR3, as DNA: TGTGCCAGTAGTAAGGGGGCTGGAGGGTCGGCGAGCCAGCCCCAGCATTTT. It codes for CASSKGAGGSASQPQHF.

V gene TRBV7-3 combines with J gene TRBJ2-3; D possibly corresponds to TRBD1 (6 bases). The germline gives CDR1 SGHTA, CDR2 FQGTGA. V dropped 4 bases and J dropped 0 bases, with 11 bases sitting between them. The CDR3 covers 15 residues. The CDR3 protein is CASSSQGSSTDTQYF. The CDR3 DNA sequence: TGTGCCAGCAGCTCACAGGGATCTAGCACAGATACGCAGTATTTT.

The chain joins TRBV7-9 to TRBJ2-7; unclear D gene. V was trimmed by 5 bases and J by 3 bases, leaving 20 bases between them. Germline CDR1 reads SEHNR; CDR2 reads FQNEAQ (reference sequence). The CDR3 has 16 amino acids. The CDR3 spells CASSPTTYPFLYEQYF. In DNA, the CDR3 is TGTGCCAGCAGCCCCACTACCTACCCCTTCCTCTACGAGCAGTACTTC. Combining the CDR3 with reference TRBV7-9 and TRBJ2-7 gives the whole variable domain DTGVSQNPRHKITKRGQNVTFRCDPISEHNRLYWYRQTLGQGPEFLTYFQNEAQLEKSRLLSDRFSAERPKGSFSTLEIQRTEQGDSAMYLCASSPTTYPFLYEQYFGPGTRLTVT.

The sample holds one count of this clone. The chain recombines TRBV7-8 with TRBJ1-5; D unresolved. The CDR3 has 13 amino acids. The germline V and J ends were trimmed by 11 bases and 4 bases, with 15 bases remaining between them. Germline V lookup: CDR1 SGHVS, CDR2 FQNEAQ. The DNA for the CDR3 is TGTGCCCCTTCTGTACAGTGGAATCAGCCCCAGCATTTT. Amino acids: CAPSVQWNQPQHF.

The chain is built from TRBV28 and TRBJ2-5, with 8 bases lining up with TRBD2. Germline CDR1 reads MDHEN; CDR2 reads SYDVKM. Trimming took 6 bases from V and 4 from J; bases not matched to a gene: 10. The CDR3 is made up of 15 amino acids. CDR3 DNA sequence: TGTGCCAGCAGGAATAATAGCGGGATGAGAGAGACCCAGTACTTC. Protein sequence: CASRNNSGMRETQYF.

This rearrangement joins TRBV5-1 to TRBJ2-5, with 10 bases aligning to TRBD2. Looked up from germline, CDR1 is SGHRS and CDR2 is YFSETQ. V lost 4 bases, J lost 4 bases, and 16 bases stayed unmatched. This CDR3 spans 18 amino acids. DNA for the CDR3: TGCGCCAGCAGCCCCGGTTTTCTAGCGGGAGACTCCCCAGAGACCCAGTACTTC. Its protein product is CASSPGFLAGDSPETQYF.

This chain uses TRBV5-1 with TRBJ1-1, with D perhaps TRBD1 (6 bases). The germline V gene encodes CDR1 SGHRS and CDR2 YFSETQ. Trimming cost V 4 bases and J 0 bases, with 10 bases left between them. The CDR3 has 14 amino acids. The CDR3 DNA sequence: TGCGCCAGCAGCCCGGACAGCTTGAACACTGAAGCTTTCTTT. This gives the protein CASSPDSLNTEAFF.

The gene calls are TRBV5-1 and TRBJ2-1, with D unclear. CDR3 length equals 13 residues. Germline V gene sequence: CDR1 SGHRS, CDR2 YFSETQ. Trimming left V 0 bases short and J 10 bases short, with 11 bases between. CDR3 loop: CASSLGTPREQFF. The DNA for the CDR3 is TGCGCCAGCAGCTTGGGTACTCCTCGGGAGCAGTTCTTC.

The rearrangement uses TRBV19 and TRBJ2-5; possibly TRBD2 for D (5 bases). Trimming removed 0 bases at V and 6 bases at J, with 11 bases between. Germline-derived CDR1 and CDR2 are LNHDA and SQIVND (reference sequence). This CDR3 has 14 amino acids. CDR3 sequence: CASSIEGGRQTQYF. The CDR3 region has the DNA TGTGCCAGTAGTATAGAAGGAGGAAGGCAGACCCAGTACTTC.

CDR3 sequence (DNA): TGCGCCAGCAGCTCTAGACAGGGGGATAATGAAAAACTGTTTTTT. Translated, it gives CASSSRQGDNEKLFF. This chain joins TRBV5-1 and TRBJ1-4; 9 bases line up with TRBD1. The CDR3 loop spans 15 amino acids. Germline lookup yields CDR1 SGHRS and CDR2 YFSETQ. V was pared by 3 bases and J by 4 bases, with 4 bases of the junction left unmatched.

CDR3 nucleotide sequence: TGTGCCAGCAGCACAGAGTCAGGGGGCCAGTTCTTC. Encoded protein: CASSTESGGQFF. V is TRBV9 and J is TRBJ2-1; 8 bases line up with TRBD1. The CDR3 has 12 amino acids. Germline V gene lookup returns CDR1 SGDLS and CDR2 YYNGEE. Trimming took 4 bases from V and 13 from J; bases not matched to a gene: 7. The whole variable domain, remainder taken from reference TRBV9 and TRBJ2-1, is DSGVTQTPKHLITATGQRVTLRCSPRSGDLSVYWYQQSLDQGLQFLIQYYNGEERAKGNILERFSAQQFPDLHSELNLSSLELGDSALYFCASSTESGGQFFGPGTRLTVL.

The V and J genes are TRBV29-1 and TRBJ2-3; 10 bases map to TRBD1. The CDR3 is 16 residues long. J gave up 3 bases and V 7 bases, and 13 bases lay outside the gene matches. Per the germline V gene, CDR1 is SQVTM and CDR2 is ANQGSEA. CDR3 sequence: CSAHRRTGGFTDTQYF. In nucleotides, the CDR3 is TGCAGCGCCCATCGGCGGACAGGGGGTTTTACAGATACGCAGTATTTT.

Only one count was recorded for this clone. This rearrangement joins TRBV5-1 to TRBJ2-1, with D tentatively TRBD1 (6 bases). Germline values: CDR1 SGHRS, CDR2 YFSETQ. The CDR3 spans 15 residues. V was cut by 4 bases and J by 7 bases, with 18 bases left in between. The CDR3 is CASSPGHRQKNEQFF. The DNA for the CDR3 is TGCGCCAGCAGCCCGGGACACCGGCAGAAGAATGAGCAGTTCTTC.

V and J are TRBV29-1 and TRBJ1-4, with D unresolved. The V end lost 7 bases, the J end lost 3 bases, and 9 bases lay between the germline ends. CDR1 and CDR2 from the germline V gene are SQVTM and ANQGSEA. The CDR3 loop spans 12 amino acids. The CDR3 coding sequence is TGCAGCGCCTCCAGGTCTAATGAAAAACTGTTTTTT. Translation gives CSASRSNEKLFF.

V and J are TRBV7-2 and TRBJ2-5, with D perhaps TRBD1 (5 bases). The CDR3 sequence is 15 residues long. V was clipped by 3 bases and J by 1 base, with 12 bases between them. Per the germline V gene, CDR1 is SGHTA and CDR2 is FQGNSA. The CDR3 is CASSFGRGGQETQYF. The CDR3 DNA reads TGTGCCAGCAGCTTTGGTAGGGGCGGCCAAGAGACCCAGTACTTC.

This clone was observed once. The gene calls are TRBV2 and TRBJ1-5, with TRBD1 matching over 7 bases. V gave up 7 bases and J gave up 4 bases; unmatched junction bases: 10. Per the germline V gene, CDR1 is SNHLY and CDR2 is FYNNEI. The CDR3 totals 15 residues. The DNA for the CDR3 is TGTGCCAGCAAAGGAGGGGGACAGTCTAATCAGCCCCAGCATTTT. Its protein product is CASKGGGQSNQPQHF.

The rearrangement joins TRBV5-1 to TRBJ2-1; the match to TRBD2 covers 13 bases. Trimming cost V 4 bases and J 4 bases; bases outside gene matches: 2. There are 15 residues in the CDR3. Per the germline V gene, CDR1 is SGHRS and CDR2 is YFSETQ. CDR3 in DNA: TGCGCCAGCAGCACGGGACTAGCGGGGTACAATGAGCAGTTCTTC. It translates to CASSTGLAGYNEQFF. The complete variable domain, with remaining parts taken from reference TRBV5-1 and TRBJ2-1, reads KAGVTQTPRYLIKTRGQQVTLSCSPISGHRSVSWYQQTPGQGLQFLFEYFSETQRNKGNFPGRFSGRQFSNSRSEMNVSTLELGDSALYLCASSTGLAGYNEQFFGPGTRLTVL.

The CDR3, as DNA: TGTGCCAGCAGCCGGGATTTAATGAACACTGAAGCTTTCTTT. It yields the protein CASSRDLMNTEAFF. This chain links TRBV6-4 with TRBJ1-1; D is ambiguous. V was clipped by 6 bases and J by 0 bases, with 11 bases between them. The CDR3 runs to 14 residues. Germline values: CDR1 MRHNA, CDR2 SNTAGT.

The rearrangement links TRBV2 to TRBJ1-5, with 10 bases matching TRBD1. The germline gives CDR1 SNHLY, CDR2 FYNNEI. The CDR3 runs to 17 residues. Unmatched junction bases numbered 11, after V lost 7 bases and J lost 2 bases. CDR3 DNA sequence: TGTGCCAGCACTGCGGGACAGGGGCTTCGAGGCAATCAGCCCCAGCATTTT. It specifies CASTAGQGLRGNQPQHF.

The chain couples TRBV19 to TRBJ1-5; tentatively, D is TRBD1 (6 bases). This CDR3 comprises 15 residues. Deletions cut 3 bases from V and 6 bases from J, with 15 bases between. The germline CDR1 and CDR2 sequences are LNHDA and SQIVND (reference sequence). The CDR3 DNA follows: TGTGCCAGTAGTATTCGCGCGCTCAGGGGTCAGCCCCAGCATTTT. This encodes CASSIRALRGQPQHF. Variable domain in full (rest from reference TRBV19 and TRBJ1-5): DGGITQSPKYLFRKEGQNVTLSCEQNLNHDAMYWYRQDPGQGLRLIYYSQIVNDFQKGDIAEGYSVSREKKESFPLTVTSAQKNPTAFYLCASSIRALRGQPQHFGDGTRLSIL.